These 14 T cell receptor beta chains came from one sample sequenced in a study of shared clonotypes between healthy human individuals. Data came from immunoSEQ multiplex PCR; TCRdb stores just in-frame clones and leaves some out. The sample lists roughly 1 million clones, about 80% occurring once. The sample taken for sequencing was memory CD4+ T cells from PBMCs. Subset defined: CD45RA-negative fraction. Receptors were obtained from a man between 18 and 29 years old in good health. Some clones in this sample may be carry-over from other donors' samples.

The chain joins TRBV27 to TRBJ2-2; 7 nucleotides match TRBD2. V shed 2 bases, J shed 0 bases, and the junction held 9 bases outside the gene matches. This CDR3 has 18 amino acids. Germline-derived CDR1 and CDR2 are MNHEY and SMNVEV (reference sequence). The CDR3 nucleotides read TGTGCCAGCAGTTTACTCCCGGGAGGAGTCGCGAACACCGGGGAGCTGTTTTTT. The encoded protein is CASSLLPGGVANTGELFF.

With regard to this clone: The sample has other DNA sequences that encode this CDR3 too. The rearrangement uses TRBV7-3 and TRBJ2-1; D might be TRBD1 (5 bases). The CDR3 is 13 residues long. The V end was cut by 3 bases, the J end by 4 bases, with 7 bases between. Germline V gene sequence: CDR1 SGHTA, CDR2 FQGTGA. CDR3 in DNA: TGTGCCAGCAGCTTCGACAGTTACAATGAGCAGTTCTTC. Protein product: CASSFDSYNEQFF.

The gene calls are TRBV4-3 and TRBJ2-1; 8 bases line up with TRBD2. The CDR3 length is 17 residues. V trimming: 0 bases; J trimming: 7 bases; junction bases outside the gene matches: 11. Germline CDR1 and CDR2: LGHNA and YSLEER. DNA of the CDR3: TGCGCCAGCAGCCAAGATGTGGGAGCGGGAGAACGGAATGAGCAGTTCTTC. Protein product: CASSQDVGAGERNEQFF.

The chain uses TRBV30 and TRBJ1-4; D gene unclear. Germline V gene sequence: CDR1 GTSNPN, CDR2 SVGIG (reference sequence). The ends were cut back, 3 bases at V and 10 bases at J, with 15 bases in the middle. The CDR3 runs to 13 residues. The CDR3 nucleotides are TGTGCCTGGAGCGGTTCAGAATCTGGAAAACTGTTTTTT. Its translation is CAWSGSESGKLFF.

This chain connects TRBV11-3 to TRBJ2-5; no clear D gene. The germline V and J ends were trimmed by 4 bases and 3 bases, with 9 bases remaining between them. Per germline, CDR1 SGHNT and CDR2 YENEEA. This CDR3 comprises 13 residues. CDR3 loop: CASSSRLEETQYF. The CDR3 DNA sequence: TGTGCCAGCAGCTCCAGACTGGAAGAGACCCAGTACTTC. The full variable domain, with the rest looked up from reference TRBV11-3 and TRBJ2-5, is EAGVVQSPRYKIIEKKQPVAFWCNPISGHNTLYWYLQNLGQGPELLIRYENEEAVDDSQLPKDRFSAERLKGVDSTLKIQPAELGDSAVYLCASSSRLEETQYFGPGTRLLVL.

The chain combines TRBV5-1 with TRBJ2-3, with D maybe TRBD2 (5 bases). The CDR3 extends over 13 amino acids. The V end lost 7 bases, the J end lost 3 bases, and 12 bases lay between the germline ends. In germline, CDR1 is SGHRS, CDR2 YFSETQ. This CDR3 reads CASFWRATDTQYF. CDR3 nucleotide sequence: TGCGCCAGCTTTTGGCGGGCAACAGATACGCAGTATTTT. Complete variable domain (other parts from reference TRBV5-1 and TRBJ2-3): KAGVTQTPRYLIKTRGQQVTLSCSPISGHRSVSWYQQTPGQGLQFLFEYFSETQRNKGNFPGRFSGRQFSNSRSEMNVSTLELGDSALYLCASFWRATDTQYFGPGTRLTVL.

The chain employs TRBV14 and TRBJ2-7; 8 bases match TRBD1. V dropped 4 bases and J dropped 3; count of bases not matched to a gene: 8. Per germline, CDR1 SGHDN and CDR2 FVKESK. This CDR3 comprises 15 residues. The chain's CDR3 is CASSPGQGSFYEQYF. Here the CDR3 DNA reads TGTGCCAGCAGCCCTGGACAGGGCTCTTTCTACGAGCAGTACTTC.

The genes are TRBV7-9 and TRBJ2-1, with 13 bases aligning to TRBD2. Trimming at V came to 5 bases and at J to 6 bases, leaving 4 bases not matched to a gene. This CDR3 comprises 15 residues. Germline-derived CDR1 and CDR2 are SEHNR and FQNEAQ (reference sequence). CDR3 loop: CASSVTSGRANEQFF. DNA of the CDR3: TGTGCCAGCAGCGTTACTAGCGGGAGGGCCAATGAGCAGTTCTTC.

The chain carries TRBV7-9 and TRBJ1-6; a weak D match, TRBD1 (6 bases). Germline CDR1 and CDR2: SEHNR and FQNEAQ (reference sequence). Trimming left V 1 base short and J 9 bases short, with 13 bases between. CDR3 length: 15 residues. DNA of the CDR3: TGTGCCAGCAGCTTAGGAGGACAGAAGGGTTCACCCCTCCACTTT. Amino acids: CASSLGGQKGSPLHF.

This clone appeared a single time. V usage is TRBV4-1 and J usage is TRBJ2-1; 9 nucleotides align to TRBD1. This CDR3 comprises 16 residues. The J segment lost 8 bases and the V segment lost 1 base, leaving 9 bases of the junction unmatched. Germline V gene lookup returns CDR1 MGHRA and CDR2 YSYEKL. CDR3 sequence reads: CASSQGFGTGNDEQFF. The CDR3 bases are TGCGCCAGCAGCCAAGGCTTCGGGACAGGGAACGATGAGCAGTTCTTC.

This sequence joins TRBV6-6 and TRBJ2-7; D is unclear. Trimming cost V 2 bases and J 5 bases, with 10 bases left between them. This CDR3 comprises 13 residues. Germline V gene sequence: CDR1 MNHNY, CDR2 SVGAGI (reference sequence). CDR3 sequence: CASSYATYHEQYF. The CDR3 nucleotides read TGTGCCAGCAGTTACGCGACCTACCACGAGCAGTACTTC.

This clone appeared many times. This sequence joins TRBV27 and TRBJ2-1, with TRBD2 matching 8 bases. With V trimmed by 8 bases and J by 5 bases, 8 bases remained unmatched. The CDR3 runs to 14 residues. Germline CDR1 and CDR2: MNHEY and SMNVEV (reference sequence). CDR3 DNA: TGTGCCAGCGTTAGACTAGCGACTGACAATGAGCAGTTCTTC. This translates into CASVRLATDNEQFF.

This sequence joins TRBV7-9 and TRBJ2-5; D gene ambiguous. Germline-derived CDR1 and CDR2 are SEHNR and FQNEAQ (reference sequence). Trimming left V 3 bases short and J 2 bases short, with 4 bases between. This CDR3 has 12 amino acids. The CDR3 here is CASSLGQETQYF. In DNA, the CDR3 is TGTGCCAGCAGCTTGGGGCAAGAGACCCAGTACTTC. Full variable domain (rest looked up from reference TRBV7-9 and TRBJ2-5): DTGVSQNPRHKITKRGQNVTFRCDPISEHNRLYWYRQTLGQGPEFLTYFQNEAQLEKSRLLSDRFSAERPKGSFSTLEIQRTEQGDSAMYLCASSLGQETQYFGPGTRLLVL.

The chain joins TRBV10-3 to TRBJ1-2; D not certain. The CDR3 is made up of 13 amino acids. Trimming pared 4 bases from V and 2 bases from J, leaving 8 bases between. Germline V gene data show CDR1 as ENHRY and CDR2 as SYGVKD. This CDR3 reads CAISGLQNYGYTF. CDR3 DNA: TGTGCCATCAGTGGGCTTCAAAACTATGGCTACACCTTC.